A selection of T cell receptor beta chains follows, all from one sample in a study of T-cell reconstitution after alpha-beta-depleted transplantation in children. TCRdb passed the PCR reads through MiXCR, listing each CDR3 protein once. The sample lists 600,000 to 700,000 distinct CDR3 sequences; 16% were seen once. The sequences come from PBMCs from the stem cell graft donor, collected from the stem cell graft. Receptors were obtained from a human donor who donated a stem cell graft to a child with acute myeloid leukemia. CDR3s include the opening cysteine and the closing phenylalanine or tryptophan. The D gene is left open where the match is weak. Only part of the rows carry a size: once, few, many, or a class if the clone is expanded.

CDR3nt	CDR3aa	v_gene	j_gene	abundance	d_gene
TGTGCCAGCAGTCCTACTAGAACCGGTTTGTCCCAGTACTTC	CASSPTRTGLSQYF	TRBV12-3/TRBV12-4	TRBJ2-5	NA	NA
TGTGCCGGGAGTTTAGTACAAGAGACCCAGTACTTC	CAGSLVQETQYF	TRBV7-9	TRBJ2-5	NA	NA
TGCAGCGTTTCCTTCAAGGCTGGGGGAGAAGAGACCCAGTACTTC	CSVSFKAGGEETQYF	TRBV29-1	TRBJ2-5	many	NA
TGCAGTGCGAGCGACAGGGGGGCTTTCTTT	CSASDRGAFF	TRBV20-1	TRBJ1-1	many	TRBD1
TGTGCCAGCAGTTTATCGAGGAGGGGGCCGCACGATGAGCAGTTCTTC	CASSLSRRGPHDEQFF	TRBV27	TRBJ2-1	few	NA
TGTGCCACCAGTAAAGGGGACAGGCGATCCTATGGCTACACCTTC	CATSKGDRRSYGYTF	TRBV15	TRBJ1-2	many	TRBD1
TGTGCCAGCAGTTACTCGGGGGGGAGCGAGCAGTACTTC	CASSYSGGSEQYF	TRBV6-5	TRBJ2-7	NA	TRBD2
TGCAGTGCTAGAGATCCGAGGACTGTCCAAGAGACCCAGTACTTC	CSARDPRTVQETQYF	TRBV20-1	TRBJ2-5	many	NA
TGCAGCGTCCTGGGGCTAGCGGGAATTAGCTCCTACGAGCAGTACTTC	CSVLGLAGISSYEQYF	TRBV29-1	TRBJ2-7	many	TRBD2
TGTGCCAGCAGCTGGGACGAAACCCCTAACTATGGCTACACCTTC	CASSWDETPNYGYTF	TRBV5-6	TRBJ1-2	NA	NA
TGCAGTGCCCCCTCGGGCAGGAACAAAGAGACCCAGTACTTC	CSAPSGRNKETQYF	TRBV20-1	TRBJ2-5	once	NA
TGTGCCAGCAGTCAACAGGGGTCCTGGCGGGAGCAGTTCTTC	CASSQQGSWREQFF	TRBV6-2/TRBV6-3	TRBJ2-1	NA	TRBD1
TGTGCCAGCACCCGGGACAGGGTGAGGGGGGTAGAGACCCAGTACTTC	CASTRDRVRGVETQYF	TRBV12-3/TRBV12-4	TRBJ2-5	NA	TRBD1
TGCGCCAGCAGCCGCCTAAGACAGTCAAGAGAAAAACTGTTTTTT	CASSRLRQSREKLFF	TRBV4-3	TRBJ1-4	few	NA
TGCAGCGTTGAAGTGAACACTGAAGCTTTCTTT	CSVEVNTEAFF	TRBV29-1	TRBJ1-1	many	NA
TGTGCCAGCAGCCCCCGTCGTGGGTTGGCAGAGAATTCACCCCTCCACTTT	CASSPRRGLAENSPLHF	TRBV12-3/TRBV12-4	TRBJ1-6	few	NA
TGCAGTGCTAGAGGCCCGTCCGCGGGAGTATCCTACGAGCAGTACTTC	CSARGPSAGVSYEQYF	TRBV20-1	TRBJ2-7	many	TRBD2
TGTGCCAGCAGCTTTGGACAGACGAACACTGAAGCTTTCTTT	CASSFGQTNTEAFF	TRBV5-6	TRBJ1-1	many	NA
TGTGCCATCAGTGTACTAGCGGGGGAGAAATACAATGAGCAGTTCTTC	CAISVLAGEKYNEQFF	TRBV10-3	TRBJ2-1	NA	TRBD2
TGCAGTGCTAGATCTAGGGAAGGGGCCAACGTCCTGACTTTC	CSARSREGANVLTF	TRBV20-1	TRBJ2-6	few	NA
TGTGCCAGCAGAGTGAGGCAGGCTTGGACAGATACGCAGTATTTT	CASRVRQAWTDTQYF	TRBV5-6	TRBJ2-3	NA	NA
TGCGCCAGCAGCCAAGTTTTGGGAGGATATTCACCCCTCCACTTT	CASSQVLGGYSPLHF	TRBV4-3	TRBJ1-6	few	NA
TGCAGTGCGTCGACTGGGAGCTCTGGAAACACCATATATTTT	CSASTGSSGNTIYF	TRBV20-1	TRBJ1-3	few	NA
TGCAGTGTCGCACGGAGAAAAGGGGTGGATACGCAGTATTTT	CSVARRKGVDTQYF	TRBV20-1	TRBJ2-3	many	NA
TGTGCCACCAGTGATTGGGGGGACGGATCCCAAGAGACCCAGTACTTC	CATSDWGDGSQETQYF	TRBV24-1	TRBJ2-5	few	NA
TGTGCCTGGAGTGTACCCAGGTCAGAGACCCAGTACTTC	CAWSVPRSETQYF	TRBV30	TRBJ2-5	NA	NA
TGCGCCAGCAGCTCCGGGACAGCAAATGAAAAACTGTTTTTT	CASSSGTANEKLFF	TRBV5-1	TRBJ1-4	NA	TRBD1
TGTGCCAGCAGTCAACCCGGGACCGAGAACACCGGGGAGCTGTTTTTT	CASSQPGTENTGELFF	TRBV7-9	TRBJ2-2	few	NA
TGTGCCGTCACAGGGTCGTATAACTATGGCTACACCTTC	CAVTGSYNYGYTF	TRBV10-3	TRBJ1-2	few	NA
TGCAGTGCTAGCAACAGGGTGGTGACTCGAGAGACCCAGTACTTC	CSASNRVVTRETQYF	TRBV20-1	TRBJ2-5	many	NA